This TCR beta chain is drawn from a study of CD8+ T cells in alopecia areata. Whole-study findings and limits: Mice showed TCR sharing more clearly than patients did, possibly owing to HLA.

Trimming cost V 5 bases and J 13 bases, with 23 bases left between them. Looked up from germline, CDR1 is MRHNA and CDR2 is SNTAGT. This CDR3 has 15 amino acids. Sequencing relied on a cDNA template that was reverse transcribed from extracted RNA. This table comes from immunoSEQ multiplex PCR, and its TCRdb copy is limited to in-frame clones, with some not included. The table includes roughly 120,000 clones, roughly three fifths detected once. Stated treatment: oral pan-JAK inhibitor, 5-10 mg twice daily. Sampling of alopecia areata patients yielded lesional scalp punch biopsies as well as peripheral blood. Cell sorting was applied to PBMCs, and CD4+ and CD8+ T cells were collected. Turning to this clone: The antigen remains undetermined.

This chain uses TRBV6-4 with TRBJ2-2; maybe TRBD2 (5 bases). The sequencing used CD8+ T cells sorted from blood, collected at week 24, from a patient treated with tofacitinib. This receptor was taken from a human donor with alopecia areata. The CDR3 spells CASSYLELAPGMLFF. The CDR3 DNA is TGTGCCAGCAGTTACTTAGAACTGGCCCCCGGGATGCTGTTTTTT.